These 10 T cell receptor beta chains came from one sample sequenced in a study of human T cells and chemical hapten exposure listed by TCRdb under 2021. The time point label corresponds to: patch test 2, 6 weeks after DPC sensitization. The treatment or condition label for this specimen denotes: therapeutic diphenylcyclopropenone sensitization with weekly scalp DPC. Receptor libraries were prepared by RACE. Sequencing took place on a NextSeq 500. Starting from the raw public reads, TCRdb applied fastp trimming at Q25, assembled clones with MiXCR and retained in-frame beta chains. Rows with one shared CDR3 protein collapse into an entry with the most common genes and DNA. The sample table shows about 84,000 distinct CDR3 sequences, and 10% are seen once. The leading ten clones occupy 5% of the sample. The sample consisted of whole blood, taken in connection with sensitization to the hapten diphenylcyclopropenone (DPC). The receptors stem from a woman aged 45 to 65 with alopecia areata. Some clones in this sample may be carry-over from other donors' samples.

The V gene is TRBV7-2, the J gene TRBJ2-3, with 8 bases identical to TRBD2. J was trimmed by 1 base and V by 1 base; bases with no gene match: 1. CDR3 length: 15 amino acids. Germline loops: CDR1 SGHTA, CDR2 FQGNSA. This CDR3 reads CASSLGLARTDTQYF. Here the CDR3 DNA reads TGTGCCAGCAGCTTAGGACTAGCGCGCACAGATACGCAGTATTTT.

CDR3 loop: CASSLGGQGPYAPQHF. DNA for the CDR3: TGTGCCAGCAGTTTGGGGGGCCAGGGACCGTACGCGCCCCAGCATTTT. The V and J genes are TRBV12-3 or TRBV12-4 and TRBJ1-5; perhaps TRBD1 as D (6 bases). The CDR3 length is 16 residues. With 3 bases removed from V and 9 bases from J, the gap between germline ends came to 21 bases.

This clonotype has a count of ten or more. One end of the junction does not line up with germline, which may come from a read error. V is TRBV7-2 and J is TRBJ2-2; D possibly uses TRBD1 or TRBD2 (6 bases each). Germline lookup yields CDR1 SGHTA and CDR2 FQGNSA. CDR3 length: 15 residues. DNA for the CDR3: TGTGCCAGCACCTTACTCGGGGGCGCGGCCGGGGAGCTGTTTTTT. Translating it yields CASTLLGGAAGELFF.

This clonotype was seen ten or more times. The J gene is TRBJ2-7, the V gene TRBV6-6, with TRBD1 matching 10 bases. The CDR3 contains 15 residues. After removal of 0 bases from V and 4 bases from J, the junction contained 3 bases not matched to a gene. Germline V gene data show CDR1 as MNHNY and CDR2 as SVGAGI (reference sequence). In DNA form, the CDR3 reads TGTGCCAGCAGTTACTCACCGGGACAGGGGTACGAGCAGTACTTC. Translated: CASSYSPGQGYEQYF.

This clonotype showed up just a few times. The V call is TRBV18, the J call TRBJ2-1; TRBD2 aligns across 7 bases. The germline V gene has CDR1 KGHSH and CDR2 LQKENI. Trimming took 3 bases from V and 9 from J; bases not matched to a gene: 11. The CDR3 covers 15 residues. This chain's CDR3 is CASSPLGGFPGEQFF. DNA of the CDR3: TGTGCCAGCTCACCTCTGGGGGGGTTCCCGGGTGAGCAGTTCTTC.

This clonotype was seen a handful of times. This CDR3 is CASSRPGGEQYF. CDR3 nucleotides: TGTGCCAGCAGCAGACCGGGGGGCGAGCAGTACTTC. This rearrangement joins TRBV7-6 to TRBJ2-7; 7 bases line up with TRBD2. V dropped 5 bases and J dropped 6; count of bases not matched to a gene: 4. Looked up from germline, CDR1 is SGHVS and CDR2 is FNYEAQ. This CDR3 spans 12 amino acids.

The chain employs TRBV13 and TRBJ2-1; 7 bases match TRBD2. With V trimmed by 7 bases and J by 5 bases, 11 bases remained unmatched. This CDR3 is 15 amino acids long. Looked up from germline, CDR1 is PRHDT and CDR2 is FYEKMQ (reference sequence). Here the CDR3 reads CASNSLRERDNEQFF. The CDR3 nucleotides read TGTGCCAGCAACAGCCTGCGGGAGAGAGACAATGAGCAGTTCTTC. Complete variable domain (other parts from reference TRBV13 and TRBJ2-1): AAGVIQSPRHLIKEKRETATLKCYPIPRHDTVYWYQQGPGQDPQFLISFYEKMQSDKGSIPDRFSAQQFSDYHSELNMSSLELGDSALYFCASNSLRERDNEQFFGPGTRLTVL.

This clonotype was found many times. V and J are TRBV29-1 and TRBJ2-7, with 11 bases fitting TRBD1. Trimming cost V 5 bases and J 4 bases; bases outside gene matches: 7. Germline-derived CDR1 and CDR2 are SQVTM and ANQGSEA. There are 14 residues in the CDR3. The CDR3 coding sequence is TGCAGCGTTATACCCGGGACAGGGGGATACGAGCAGTACTTC. The encoded protein is CSVIPGTGGYEQYF.

This clonotype was counted ten times or more. J is TRBJ1-2 and V is TRBV30; D may be TRBD1 (6 bases). The CDR3 runs to 12 residues. Germline CDR1 reads GTSNPN; CDR2 reads SVGIG (reference sequence). Deletions cut 4 bases from V and 6 bases from J, with 12 bases between. The CDR3 loop reads CAWNTGRHGYTF. The DNA of the CDR3 is TGTGCCTGGAATACAGGGCGGCATGGCTACACCTTC.

This clonotype was seen at least ten times. This chain links TRBV27 with TRBJ2-2; D not certain. V lost 3 bases and J lost 5, with 7 bases in between. The CDR3 has 13 amino acids. Per germline, CDR1 MNHEY and CDR2 SMNVEV (reference sequence). CDR3 in DNA: TGTGCCAGCAGTTTTCGTCCGACCGGGGAGCTGTTTTTT. This gives the protein CASSFRPTGELFF.